These 30 T cell receptor beta chains came from one sample sequenced in a study of blood T cell repertoires in COVID-19. The table came from immunoSEQ multiplex PCR; TCRdb's copy has only in-frame clones and leaves some out. Here the sample spans 70,000 or so clones, 90% being singletons. Sample: peripheral blood. The receptors were sampled from a human donor in a cohort sampled during active COVID-19.

V and J are TRBV18 and TRBJ2-7; 9 bases line up with TRBD1. CDR3 length: 14 amino acids. V gave up 5 bases and J gave up 6 bases; unmatched junction bases: 8. Germline-derived CDR1 and CDR2 are KGHSH and LQKENI. In DNA, the CDR3 is TGTGCCAGCTCATCCACCGGGACAGGGTTCGAGCAGTACTTC. Amino acids: CASSSTGTGFEQYF.

The chain combines TRBV4-2 with TRBJ1-6; the D gene is possibly TRBD1 (6 bases). In germline, CDR1 is LGHNA, CDR2 YNFKEQ. The ends were cut back, 0 bases at V and 6 bases at J, with 6 bases in the middle. This CDR3 contains 14 residues. CDR3 protein: CASSQDRGNSPLHF. CDR3 sequence (DNA): TGTGCCAGCAGCCAAGACAGGGGTAATTCACCCCTCCACTTT.

The chain recombines TRBV9 with TRBJ2-1, with D perhaps TRBD2 (6 bases). The germline CDR1 and CDR2 sequences are SGDLS and YYNGEE. The CDR3 runs to 15 residues. V lost 2 bases and J lost 7, with 16 bases in between. As DNA, the CDR3 is TGTGCCAGCAGCGTGTCTGATCTAGCGCGGAATGAGCAGTTCTTC. Protein product: CASSVSDLARNEQFF.

The V gene is TRBV7-2, the J gene TRBJ2-1; no reliable D call. This CDR3 spans 12 amino acids. CDR1 is SGHTA, CDR2 FQGNSA, per germline. CDR3 DNA: TGTGTCTCACAGAGCTCCTACAATGAGCAGTTCTTC. It translates to CVSQSSYNEQFF.

This chain uses TRBV20-1 with TRBJ2-5; 7 bases are shared with TRBD2. CDR1 is DFQATT, CDR2 SNEGSKA, per germline (reference sequence). This CDR3 comprises 16 residues. V was pared by 3 bases and J by 1 base, with 11 bases of the junction left unmatched. In DNA form, the CDR3 reads TGCAGTGCTAGTAACCCGAAACTAGCGCCCCAAGAGACCCAGTACTTC. It is translated as CSASNPKLAPQETQYF.

The chain combines TRBV6-5 with TRBJ2-7, with 9 bases lining up with TRBD1. The CDR3 runs to 12 residues. CDR1 and CDR2 from the germline V gene are MNHEY and SVGAGI. J lost 5 bases, V lost 5 bases, and 1 base had no gene match. CDR3 amino acids: CASSRTGDEQYF. The CDR3 DNA reads as TGTGCCAGCAGTCGGACAGGGGACGAGCAGTACTTC.

V gene TRBV9 combines with J gene TRBJ2-2; TRBD2 agrees at 11 bases. The V and J ends lost 4 bases and 4 bases, in that order; junction bases with no gene match: 6. The CDR3 spans 16 residues. Germline V gene lookup returns CDR1 SGDLS and CDR2 YYNGEE. Written as DNA, the CDR3 is TGTGCCAGCAGCCCCTCTGGACTAGCGGGCACCGGGGAGCTGTTTTTT. Protein sequence: CASSPSGLAGTGELFF.

This sequence joins TRBV5-1 and TRBJ2-1; 9 nucleotides agree with TRBD2. This CDR3 comprises 17 residues. Germline CDR1 is SGHRS and CDR2 is YFSETQ. The V and J ends lost 4 bases and 6 bases, in that order; junction bases with no gene match: 14. This CDR3 reads CASSPRGSGSAVNEQFF. The CDR3 region has the DNA TGCGCCAGCAGCCCCCGGGGTAGCGGGAGTGCAGTCAATGAGCAGTTCTTC. Full variable domain (rest looked up from reference TRBV5-1 and TRBJ2-1): KAGVTQTPRYLIKTRGQQVTLSCSPISGHRSVSWYQQTPGQGLQFLFEYFSETQRNKGNFPGRFSGRQFSNSRSEMNVSTLELGDSALYLCASSPRGSGSAVNEQFFGPGTRLTVL.

This clone has only one observation. The rearrangement uses TRBV20-1 and TRBJ2-7; TRBD1 might be the D (6 bases). The V end lost 3 bases, the J end lost 4 bases, and 13 bases lay between the germline ends. Looked up from germline, CDR1 is DFQATT and CDR2 is SNEGSKA (reference sequence). This CDR3 is 13 amino acids long. The CDR3 protein is CSASWGQIYEQYF. CDR3 sequence (DNA): TGCAGTGCTAGTTGGGGACAAATATACGAGCAGTACTTC.

This sequence joins TRBV2 and TRBJ2-3, with 10 bases matching TRBD1. Germline CDR1 SNHLY, CDR2 FYNNEI. Losses at the gene ends were 4 bases for V and 5 bases for J; bases not matched to a gene: 0. This CDR3 has 13 amino acids. The CDR3 spells CASSGTGGDTQYF. CDR3 coding DNA: TGTGCCAGCAGTGGGACAGGGGGAGATACGCAGTATTTT.

V gene TRBV5-1 combines with J gene TRBJ2-3, with 8 bases fitting TRBD2. This CDR3 has 17 residues. The germline gives CDR1 SGHRS, CDR2 YFSETQ. V trimming: 5 bases; J trimming: 6 bases; junction bases outside the gene matches: 17. The CDR3 sequence is CASRVTPSAGGRDTQYF. In DNA form, the CDR3 reads TGCGCCAGCAGAGTTACCCCCTCTGCGGGAGGCCGGGATACGCAGTATTTT.

The J gene is TRBJ1-2, the V gene TRBV3-1 (or the pseudogene TRBV3-2), with 8 bases aligning to TRBD1. The J segment lost 5 bases and the V segment lost 4 bases, leaving 6 bases of the junction unmatched. The CDR3 is made up of 14 amino acids. Germline V gene sequence: CDR1 LGHDT, CDR2 YNNKEL (reference sequence). The CDR3: CASSPTGVRYGYTF. The CDR3 nucleotides read TGTGCCAGCAGCCCGACAGGGGTTCGGTATGGCTACACCTTC.

J is TRBJ2-1 and V is TRBV5-4; 9 bases match TRBD2. The CDR3 extends over 16 amino acids. From germline, CDR1 is SGHNT and CDR2 YYREEE (reference sequence). V lost 0 bases to trimming and J lost 6 bases; unmatched junction nucleotides: 7. The CDR3 sequence: CASSLDGLAGFNEQFF. The DNA of the CDR3 is TGTGCCAGCAGCTTGGATGGGCTAGCGGGATTCAATGAGCAGTTCTTC.

This rearrangement joins TRBV6-5 to TRBJ1-1; 8 nucleotides align to TRBD1. Germline V CDR1 and CDR2: MNHEY, SVGAGI. CDR3 size: 15 residues. The trim removed 0 bases at V and 4 bases at J, leaving 4 bases unmatched. The CDR3 nucleotides are TGTGCCAGCAGTTACTCTGGACAGGGCGGCACTGAAGCTTTCTTT. Protein sequence: CASSYSGQGGTEAFF.

This rearrangement joins TRBV6-2 or TRBV6-3 to TRBJ2-2, with 8 bases aligning to TRBD1. V was clipped by 5 bases and J by 1 base; unmatched bases: 6. Per germline, CDR1 MNHEY and CDR2 SVGEGT. The CDR3 consists of 16 residues. The CDR3 sequence: CASSLDGTGNTGELFF. The CDR3 region has the DNA TGTGCCAGCAGTCTCGACGGGACAGGGAACACCGGGGAGCTGTTTTTT.

The V and J genes are TRBV13 and TRBJ2-5; 10 bases match TRBD2. CDR3 length: 16 residues. Per the germline V gene, CDR1 is PRHDT and CDR2 is FYEKMQ (reference sequence). V lost 0 bases and J lost 3; bases outside the gene matches: 4. The DNA of the CDR3 is TGTGCCAGCAGCTTAGGGATGCTAGCGGGGGAAGAGACCCAGTACTTC. Translating it yields CASSLGMLAGEETQYF.

The chain uses TRBV5-1 and TRBJ2-5; 8 nucleotides agree with TRBD2. V shed 0 bases and J 7 bases; nucleotides not matched to a gene: 8. The CDR3 has 15 amino acids. Germline V lookup: CDR1 SGHRS, CDR2 YFSETQ. The CDR3 DNA follows: TGCGCCAGCAGCTTGGCTAGCGGGCAGTCGGGGACCCAGTACTTC. Translating it yields CASSLASGQSGTQYF.

In DNA form, the CDR3 reads TGTGCCAGCAGCCCGACCGGGACAGGGGGAGATGGCTACACCTTC. Translation: CASSPTGTGGDGYTF. The chain uses TRBV7-9 and TRBJ1-2, with 11 bases identical to TRBD1. V shed 5 bases and J 6 bases; nucleotides not matched to a gene: 8. The CDR3 consists of 15 residues. Germline loops: CDR1 SEHNR, CDR2 FQNEAQ (reference sequence).

The chain links TRBV24-1 to TRBJ1-1; 9 bases agree with TRBD1. Germline-derived CDR1 and CDR2 are KGHDR and SFDVKD. The CDR3 runs 13 residues. V trimming: 7 bases; J trimming: 5 bases; junction bases outside the gene matches: 4. CDR3 sequence reads: CATRIQGATEAFF. The CDR3 bases are TGTGCCACCAGAATACAGGGGGCAACTGAAGCTTTCTTT.

V is TRBV27 and J is TRBJ1-5, with 11 bases identical to TRBD1. Germline CDR1 and CDR2: MNHEY and SMNVEV (reference sequence). The junction had 4 bases not matched to a gene; V was cut back by 2 bases and J by 4 bases. This CDR3 has 16 amino acids. The CDR3 sequence: CASSLRGTGGNQPQHF. DNA for the CDR3: TGTGCCAGCAGTTTAAGAGGGACAGGGGGGAATCAGCCCCAGCATTTT.

The chain carries TRBV5-5 and TRBJ2-5; D unclear. Deletions cut 1 base from V and 0 bases from J, with 7 bases between. Germline-derived CDR1 and CDR2 are SGHKS and YYEKEE (reference sequence). This CDR3 is 14 amino acids long. The CDR3 region is CASSLLGDQETQYF. The CDR3 DNA sequence: TGTGCCAGCAGCTTGCTTGGAGACCAAGAGACCCAGTACTTC.

The chain couples TRBV5-1 to TRBJ2-7, with D perhaps TRBD1 (6 bases). The CDR3 has 14 amino acids. Per the germline V gene, CDR1 is SGHRS and CDR2 is YFSETQ. V lost 0 bases and J 3 bases, leaving 10 bases between the germline ends. The CDR3 protein is CASSLDRVGYEQYF. CDR3 nucleotide sequence: TGCGCCAGCAGCTTGGACAGGGTTGGCTACGAGCAGTACTTC.

The chain employs TRBV7-2 and TRBJ2-5; perhaps TRBD2 as D (7 bases). The CDR3 is 15 amino acids. V was cut by 1 base and J by 2 bases, with 11 bases left in between. Germline V gene data show CDR1 as SGHTA and CDR2 as FQGNSA. The CDR3 is CASSLGGGLQETQYF. The DNA of the CDR3 is TGTGCCAGCAGCTTAGGCGGGGGCCTACAAGAGACCCAGTACTTC.

The V gene is TRBV9, the J gene TRBJ2-3, with 11 bases lining up with TRBD2. Trimming took 4 bases from V and 2 from J; bases not matched to a gene: 6. CDR3 size: 16 residues. CDR1 and CDR2 (germline): SGDLS, YYNGEE. The CDR3 nucleotides are TGTGCCAGCAGCCAGGGACTAGCGGTAAACACAGATACGCAGTATTTT. It codes for CASSQGLAVNTDTQYF.

This rearrangement joins TRBV6-6 to TRBJ1-5; 9 bases line up with TRBD1. The CDR3 length is 16 residues. Germline assignment: CDR1 MNHNY and CDR2 SVGAGI (reference sequence). Trimming took 8 bases from V and 1 from J; bases not matched to a gene: 9. CDR3 nucleotide sequence: TGTGCCAGCGGCCTCGCGGACAGGGGAAGCAATCAGCCCCAGCATTTT. It codes for CASGLADRGSNQPQHF.

This chain joins TRBV25-1 and TRBJ2-1; 7 bases agree with TRBD1. CDR1 is MGHDK, CDR2 SYGVNS, per germline. V shed 5 bases and J 4 bases; nucleotides not matched to a gene: 5. CDR3 length equals 14 residues. Here the CDR3 reads CASSPGQHYNEQFF. CDR3 sequence (DNA): TGTGCCAGCAGTCCGGGACAGCATTACAATGAGCAGTTCTTC.

This chain links TRBV9 with TRBJ2-5, with 8 bases that match TRBD2. The V gene end was trimmed by 2 bases and the J gene end by 5 bases; junction bases not matched to a gene: 8. The germline V gene has CDR1 SGDLS and CDR2 YYNGEE. The CDR3 is 15 residues long. CDR3 nucleotide sequence: TGTGCCAGCAGCGTGGGGGATAGCGGGACGGAGACCCAGTACTTC. Encoded protein: CASSVGDSGTETQYF.

The J gene is TRBJ2-1, the V gene TRBV6-1, with 9 nucleotides matching TRBD1. With 4 bases clipped from V and 5 bases from J, the junction kept 12 bases outside the gene matches. The CDR3 covers 17 residues. From germline, CDR1 is MNHNS and CDR2 SASEGT. The CDR3 DNA is TGTGCCAGCAGTGCGGACGGCTGGGACAGGGTCCACAATGAGCAGTTCTTC. Translation gives CASSADGWDRVHNEQFF.

The rearrangement links TRBV15 to TRBJ2-1; 10 bases fit TRBD2. V shed 3 bases, J shed 5 bases, and the junction held 7 bases outside the gene matches. The CDR3 contains 16 residues. Germline loops: CDR1 LNHNV, CDR2 YYDKDF (reference sequence). The CDR3 region has the DNA TGTGCCACCAGCAGTTTTTCGACTAGCGGGCACAATGAGCAGTTCTTC. It codes for CATSSFSTSGHNEQFF.

The chain uses TRBV7-9 and TRBJ2-7, with TRBD2 matching 11 bases. This CDR3 spans 13 amino acids. Germline V lookup: CDR1 SEHNR, CDR2 FQNEAQ (reference sequence). J lost 7 bases, V lost 4 bases, and 3 bases had no gene match. CDR3 residues: CASSSLAGGEQYF. The DNA of the CDR3 is TGTGCCAGCAGCTCCTTAGCGGGAGGGGAGCAGTACTTC.